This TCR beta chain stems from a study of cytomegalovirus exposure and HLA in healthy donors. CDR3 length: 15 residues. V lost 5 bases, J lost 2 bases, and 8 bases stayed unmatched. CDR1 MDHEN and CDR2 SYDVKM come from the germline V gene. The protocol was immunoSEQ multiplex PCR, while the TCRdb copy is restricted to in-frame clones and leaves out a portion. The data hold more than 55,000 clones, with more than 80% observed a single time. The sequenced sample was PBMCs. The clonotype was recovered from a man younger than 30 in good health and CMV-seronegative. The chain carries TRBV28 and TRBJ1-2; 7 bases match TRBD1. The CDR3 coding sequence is TGTGCCAGCAGTCCGTCCGGGACAGTGAACTATGGCTACACCTTC. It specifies CASSPSGTVNYGYTF.